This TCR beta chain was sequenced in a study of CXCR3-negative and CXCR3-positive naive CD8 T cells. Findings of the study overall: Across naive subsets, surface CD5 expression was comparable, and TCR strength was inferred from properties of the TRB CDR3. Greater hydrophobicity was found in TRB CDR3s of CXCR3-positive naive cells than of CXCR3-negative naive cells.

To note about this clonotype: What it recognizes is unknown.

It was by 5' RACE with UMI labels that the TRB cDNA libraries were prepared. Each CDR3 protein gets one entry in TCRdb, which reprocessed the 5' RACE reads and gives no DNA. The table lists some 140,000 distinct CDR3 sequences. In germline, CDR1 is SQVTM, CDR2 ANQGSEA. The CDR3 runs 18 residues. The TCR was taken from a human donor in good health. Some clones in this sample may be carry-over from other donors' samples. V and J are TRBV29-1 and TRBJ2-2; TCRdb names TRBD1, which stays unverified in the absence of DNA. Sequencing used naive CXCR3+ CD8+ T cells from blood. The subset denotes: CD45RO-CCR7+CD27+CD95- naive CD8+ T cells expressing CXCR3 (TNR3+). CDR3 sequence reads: CSVEDLRGTPRDTGELFF.